This note documents a single T cell receptor beta chain sequence. The antigen is unknown. The PCR employed 60 Vbeta primers together with 13 Jbeta primers. TCRdb keeps only in-frame clones here, not all; method: immunoSEQ multiplex PCR. This listing includes 75,000 to 100,000 clones. The study sampled nominally healthy donors, though unrecorded immune exposures were likely. This sample stems from a study of cytomegalovirus exposure and HLA in healthy donors. Study-wide findings and caveats: HLA allele associations emerged for about 16,000 TCR beta sequences in a later analysis, at 0.05 false discovery rate. The only immune exposure information that was available was CMV serostatus.

CDR3 length: 14 residues. Trimming at V came to 6 bases and at J to 3 bases, leaving 5 bases not matched to a gene. In germline, CDR1 is MNHNY, CDR2 SVGAGI (reference sequence). What was sequenced was PBMCs. This TCR derives from a woman aged 55 to 70 in good health and CMV-seronegative. The rearrangement uses TRBV6-6 and TRBJ1-5, with 7 positions matching TRBD1. CDR3 protein: CASRIGQDNQPQHF. The CDR3 DNA sequence: TGTGCCAGCAGAATCGGACAGGACAATCAGCCCCAGCATTTT.